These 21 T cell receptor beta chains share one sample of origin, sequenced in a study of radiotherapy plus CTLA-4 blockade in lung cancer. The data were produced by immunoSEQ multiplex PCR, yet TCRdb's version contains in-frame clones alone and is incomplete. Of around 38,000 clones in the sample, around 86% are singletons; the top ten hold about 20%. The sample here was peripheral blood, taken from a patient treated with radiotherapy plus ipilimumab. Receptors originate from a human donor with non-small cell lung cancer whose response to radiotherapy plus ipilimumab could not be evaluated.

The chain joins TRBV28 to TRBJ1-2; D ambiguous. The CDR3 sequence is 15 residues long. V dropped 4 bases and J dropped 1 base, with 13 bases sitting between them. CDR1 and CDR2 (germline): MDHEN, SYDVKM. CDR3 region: CASSSPTYFNYGYTF. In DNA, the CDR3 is TGTGCCAGCAGTTCCCCTACTTACTTTAACTATGGCTACACCTTC.

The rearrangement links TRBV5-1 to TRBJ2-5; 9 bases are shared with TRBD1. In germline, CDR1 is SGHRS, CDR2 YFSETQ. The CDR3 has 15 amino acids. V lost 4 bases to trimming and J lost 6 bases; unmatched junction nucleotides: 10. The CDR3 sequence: CASSGGDRVWKTQYF. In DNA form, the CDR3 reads TGCGCCAGCAGCGGAGGGGACAGGGTCTGGAAGACCCAGTACTTC.

The CDR3 loop is CASSPAQGWNSPLHF. The CDR3, as DNA: TGTGCCAGTAGTCCCGCCCAGGGCTGGAATTCACCCCTCCACTTT. The chain carries TRBV19 and TRBJ1-6; D is possibly TRBD1 (5 bases). The germline gives CDR1 LNHDA, CDR2 SQIVND (reference sequence). V was shortened by 5 bases and J by 7 bases, with 15 bases between the two germline ends. This CDR3 spans 15 amino acids.

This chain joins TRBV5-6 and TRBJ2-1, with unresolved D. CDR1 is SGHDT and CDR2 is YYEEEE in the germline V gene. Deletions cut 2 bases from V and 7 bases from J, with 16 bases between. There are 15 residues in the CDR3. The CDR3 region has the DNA TGTGCCAGCAGCTTCTCAGCCCTAGAAGTGAATGAGCAGTTCTTC. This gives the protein CASSFSALEVNEQFF.

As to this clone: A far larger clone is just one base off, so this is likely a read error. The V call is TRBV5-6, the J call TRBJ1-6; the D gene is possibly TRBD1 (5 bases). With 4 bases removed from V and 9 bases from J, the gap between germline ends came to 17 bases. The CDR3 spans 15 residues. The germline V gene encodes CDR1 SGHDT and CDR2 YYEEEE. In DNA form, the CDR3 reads TGTGCCAGCAGCCGCTCGGGGGTTACGACTTCACCCCTCCACTTT. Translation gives CASSRSGVTTSPLHF.

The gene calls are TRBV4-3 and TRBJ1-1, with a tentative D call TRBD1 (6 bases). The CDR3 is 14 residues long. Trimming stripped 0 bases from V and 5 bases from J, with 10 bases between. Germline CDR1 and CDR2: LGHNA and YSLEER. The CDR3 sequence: CASSQERGWTEAFF. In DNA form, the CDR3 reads TGCGCCAGCAGCCAAGAAAGGGGGTGGACTGAAGCTTTCTTT.

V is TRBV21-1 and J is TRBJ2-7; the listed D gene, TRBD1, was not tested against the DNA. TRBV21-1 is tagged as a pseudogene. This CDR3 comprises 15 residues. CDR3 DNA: TGTGCCAGCAGCATAACCTGGCTCAGCTCCTACGAGCAGTACTTC. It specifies CASSITWLSSYEQYF.

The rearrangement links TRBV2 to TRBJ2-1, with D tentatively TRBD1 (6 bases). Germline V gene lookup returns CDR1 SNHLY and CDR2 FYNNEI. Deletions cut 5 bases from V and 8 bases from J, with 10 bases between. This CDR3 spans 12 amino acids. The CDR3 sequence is CASSRGLDEQFF. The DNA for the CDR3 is TGTGCCAGCAGTAGGGGGTTGGATGAGCAGTTCTTC.

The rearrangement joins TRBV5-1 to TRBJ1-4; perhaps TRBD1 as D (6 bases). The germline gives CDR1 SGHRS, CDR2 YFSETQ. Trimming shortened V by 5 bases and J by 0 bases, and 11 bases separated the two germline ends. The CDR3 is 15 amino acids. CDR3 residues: CASSGGQPTNEKLFF. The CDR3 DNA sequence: TGCGCCAGCAGTGGGGGACAACCAACTAATGAAAAACTGTTTTTT.

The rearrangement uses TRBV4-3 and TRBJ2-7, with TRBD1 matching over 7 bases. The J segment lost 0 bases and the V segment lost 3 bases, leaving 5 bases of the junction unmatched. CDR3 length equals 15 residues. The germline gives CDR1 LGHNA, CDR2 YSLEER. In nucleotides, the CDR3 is TGCGCCAGCAGCCAGGGGACAGACCCCTCCTACGAGCAGTACTTC. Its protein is CASSQGTDPSYEQYF.

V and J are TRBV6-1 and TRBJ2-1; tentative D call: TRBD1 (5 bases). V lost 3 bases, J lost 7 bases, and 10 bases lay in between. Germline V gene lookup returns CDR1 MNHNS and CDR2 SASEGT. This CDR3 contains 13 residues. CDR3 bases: TGTGCCAGCAGTGACAGGGTAGAGAATGAGCAGTTCTTC. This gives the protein CASSDRVENEQFF.

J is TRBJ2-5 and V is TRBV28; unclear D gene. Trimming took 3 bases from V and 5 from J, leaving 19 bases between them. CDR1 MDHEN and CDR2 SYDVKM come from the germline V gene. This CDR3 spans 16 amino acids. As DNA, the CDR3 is TGTGCCAGCAGTTTTGAAAACAGATCTATGCTCGAGACCCAGTACTTC. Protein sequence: CASSFENRSMLETQYF. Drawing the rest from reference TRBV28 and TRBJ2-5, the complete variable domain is DVKVTQSSRYLVKRTGEKVFLECVQDMDHENMFWYRQDPGLGLRLIYFSYDVKMKEKGDIPEGYSVSREKKERFSLILESASTNQTSMYLCASSFENRSMLETQYFGPGTRLLVL.

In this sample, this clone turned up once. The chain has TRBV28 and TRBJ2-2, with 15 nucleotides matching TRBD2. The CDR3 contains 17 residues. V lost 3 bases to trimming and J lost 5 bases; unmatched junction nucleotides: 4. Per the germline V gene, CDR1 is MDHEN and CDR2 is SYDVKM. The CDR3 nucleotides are TGTGCCAGCAGTTTGGGACTAGCGGGGGGCCGTACCGGGGAGCTGTTTTTT. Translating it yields CASSLGLAGGRTGELFF.

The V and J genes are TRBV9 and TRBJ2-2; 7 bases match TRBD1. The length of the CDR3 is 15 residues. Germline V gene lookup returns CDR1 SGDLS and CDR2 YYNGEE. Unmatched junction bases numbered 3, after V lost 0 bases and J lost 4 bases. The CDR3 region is CASSVDGQATGELFF. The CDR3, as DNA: TGTGCCAGCAGCGTAGATGGACAGGCCACCGGGGAGCTGTTTTTT.

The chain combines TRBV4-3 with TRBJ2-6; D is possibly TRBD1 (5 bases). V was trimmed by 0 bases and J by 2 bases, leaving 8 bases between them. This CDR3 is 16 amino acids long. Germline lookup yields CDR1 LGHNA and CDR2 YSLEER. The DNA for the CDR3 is TGCGCCAGCAGCCAAGAAGCCAGGGCTGGGGCCAACGTCCTGACTTTC. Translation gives CASSQEARAGANVLTF.

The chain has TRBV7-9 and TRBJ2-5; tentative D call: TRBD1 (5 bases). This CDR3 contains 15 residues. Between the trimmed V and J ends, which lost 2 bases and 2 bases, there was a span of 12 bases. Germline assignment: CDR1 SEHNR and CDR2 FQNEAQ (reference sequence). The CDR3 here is CASSLNWGGQETQYF. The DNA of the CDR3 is TGTGCCAGCAGCTTAAACTGGGGCGGACAAGAGACCCAGTACTTC. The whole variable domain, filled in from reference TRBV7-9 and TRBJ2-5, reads DTGVSQNPRHKITKRGQNVTFRCDPISEHNRLYWYRQTLGQGPEFLTYFQNEAQLEKSRLLSDRFSAERPKGSFSTLEIQRTEQGDSAMYLCASSLNWGGQETQYFGPGTRLLVL.

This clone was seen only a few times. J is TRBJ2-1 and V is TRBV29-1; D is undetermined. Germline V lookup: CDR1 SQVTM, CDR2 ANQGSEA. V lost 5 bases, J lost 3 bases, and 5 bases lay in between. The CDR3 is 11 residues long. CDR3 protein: CSVRLYNEQFF. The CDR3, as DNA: TGCAGCGTTCGTCTCTACAATGAGCAGTTCTTC.

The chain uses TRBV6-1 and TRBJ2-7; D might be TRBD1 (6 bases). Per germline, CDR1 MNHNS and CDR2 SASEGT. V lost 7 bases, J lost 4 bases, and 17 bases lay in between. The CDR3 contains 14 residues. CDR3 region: CASNLRTEFYEQYF. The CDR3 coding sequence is TGTGCCAGCAATCTACGGACAGAGTTTTACGAGCAGTACTTC.

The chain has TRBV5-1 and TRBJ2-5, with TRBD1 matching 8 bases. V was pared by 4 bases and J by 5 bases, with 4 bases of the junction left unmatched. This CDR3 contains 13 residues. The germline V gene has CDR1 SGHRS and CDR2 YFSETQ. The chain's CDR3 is CASSRQGAETQYF. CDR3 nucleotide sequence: TGCGCCAGCAGCCGCCAGGGGGCTGAGACCCAGTACTTC.

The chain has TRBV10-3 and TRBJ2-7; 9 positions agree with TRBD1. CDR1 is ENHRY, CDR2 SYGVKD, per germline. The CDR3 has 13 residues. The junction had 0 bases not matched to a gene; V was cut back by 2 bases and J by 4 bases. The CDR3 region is CAISEGTGYEQYF. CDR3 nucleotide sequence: TGTGCCATCAGTGAGGGGACAGGGTACGAGCAGTACTTC.

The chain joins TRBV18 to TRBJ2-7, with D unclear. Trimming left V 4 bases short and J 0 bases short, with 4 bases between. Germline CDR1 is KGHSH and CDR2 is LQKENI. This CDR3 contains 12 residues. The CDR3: CASSLSSYEQYF. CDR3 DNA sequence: TGTGCCAGCTCACTCAGCTCCTACGAGCAGTACTTC.